This T cell receptor (beta chain) was recovered during a study of blood T cells in healthy people across ages. Every participating donor contributed 9.5 to 10 milliliters of peripheral blood through a draw. Then a second PCR, running about 6 to 11 cycles, was carried out with a sample-barcoded 5' primer and a J-beta primer mix. TCRdb processed the 5' RACE reads anew with MiXCR; each CDR3 protein has one entry. The table lists about 600,000 distinct CDR3 sequences, under 55% of them singletons. The length of the CDR3 is 14 residues. CDR1 and CDR2 (germline): DFQATT, SNEGSKA (reference sequence). The trim removed 5 bases at V and 5 bases at J, leaving 10 bases unmatched.

The sample taken for sequencing was blood. The TCR was taken from an elderly man in good health. The chain recombines TRBV20-1 with TRBJ2-7, with 9 bases fitting TRBD1. As DNA, the CDR3 is TGCAGTGCTCACCTCGGGACAGGGCTCGACGAGCAGTACTTC. It codes for CSAHLGTGLDEQYF.